Given below is one TCR beta chain in context. Its specificity is unknown. The entry originates in a study of a mutant IDH1 vaccine in newly diagnosed glioma. The time point denotes: week 23, last vaccination. Vaccine doses each comprised 300 ug of mutant IDH1 20-mer peptide, with topical imiquimod. Study conclusions and caveats: Pseudoprogression appeared unlinked to shifts in leading peripheral T cell clonotypes.

This CDR3 is built from 13 residues. Trimming removed 1 base at V and 0 bases at J, with 6 bases between. Germline-derived CDR1 and CDR2 are GTSNPN and SVGIG (reference sequence). Profiled with immunoSEQ multiplex PCR; TCRdb holds only in-frame clones, not every one. The sample consists of tens of thousands of clones, around 74% of them appearing once. Sequenced material: PBMCs, taken from a glioma patient whose treatment included an IDH1 peptide vaccine. The V call is TRBV30, the J call TRBJ1-2; D call uncertain. The source is a man in his fifties with glioma. CDR3 residues: CAWSGTANYGYTF. CDR3 coding DNA: TGTGCCTGGAGTGGGACGGCTAACTATGGCTACACCTTC.